This TCR beta chain stems from a study of T cell repertoires in cytomegalovirus infection. Germline V gene sequence: CDR1 MNHEY, CDR2 SVGEGT. The trim removed 4 bases at V and 2 bases at J, leaving 18 bases unmatched. The CDR3 has 20 residues. Via MiXCR, TCRdb re-called the reads, giving one row per CDR3 protein. The table has about 700,000 distinct CDR3 sequences, roughly 33% seen once; the top ten hold 15% to 20%. About this clonotype itself: As yet, its antigen is unknown.

This sample comprised cultured PBMCs, obtained from culture after CMV antigen stimulation. The rearrangement links TRBV6-2 or TRBV6-3 to TRBJ1-5, with 9 bases lining up with TRBD1. This receptor was identified in a human donor in good health (CMV status not recorded). Some clones in this sample may be carry-over from other donors' samples. CDR3 loop: CASSSTVRTGGLRGNQPQHF. The CDR3, as DNA: TGTGCCAGCAGTTCTACTGTGCGTACAGGGGGCTTGAGGGGCAATCAGCCCCAGCATTTT.